Listed below are T cell receptor beta chains from one sample, sequenced in a study of OX40 agonist ivuxolimab in advanced cancers. TCRdb keeps only in-frame clones here, not all; method: immunoSEQ multiplex PCR. The table records tens of thousands of clones, more than 65% of them present only once. Source: CD4+ or CD8+ T cells sorted from blood, taken in a trial of the OX40 agonist ivuxolimab. These TCRs come from an adult with an advanced solid tumor such as melanoma, head and neck, liver or kidney cancer. CDR3s include the opening cysteine and the closing phenylalanine or tryptophan. The order of the fields is D gene, clone size, J gene, V gene, CDR3 DNA, CDR3 protein. The D gene is left open where the match is weak. Clone size is stated in some rows and not others, as once, few, many or a class when expanded.

d_call: TRBD2
clone_size: -
j_call: TRBJ2-1
v_call: TRBV7-2
cdr3_nt: TGTGCCAGCAGCTCCTACTGGTCCGGGGCGGGGGGCAATGAGCAGTTCTTC
cdr3_aa: CASSSYWSGAGGNEQFF

d_call: -
clone_size: -
j_call: TRBJ2-5
v_call: TRBV9
cdr3_nt: TGTGCCAGCAGCGGCGGAGGAGAAGAGACCCAGTACTTC
cdr3_aa: CASSGGGEETQYF

d_call: -
clone_size: -
j_call: TRBJ2-1
v_call: TRBV7-2
cdr3_nt: TGTGCCAGCAGCCCGGTGGCGGCCTCAGGGAATGAGCAGTTCTTC
cdr3_aa: CASSPVAASGNEQFF

d_call: -
clone_size: few
j_call: TRBJ2-7
v_call: TRBV19
cdr3_nt: TGTGCCAGTAGTAAGAAGATAACATACGAGCAGTACTTC
cdr3_aa: CASSKKITYEQYF

d_call: -
clone_size: -
j_call: TRBJ2-2
v_call: TRBV5-1
cdr3_nt: TGCGCCAGCAGCTTGATCCAGGGCTCCACCGGGGAGCTGTTTTTT
cdr3_aa: CASSLIQGSTGELFF

d_call: -
clone_size: -
j_call: TRBJ2-1
v_call: TRBV11-1
cdr3_nt: TGTGCCAGCAGCTTGGGACCTGCCGGTAACAATGAGCAGTTCTTC
cdr3_aa: CASSLGPAGNNEQFF

d_call: TRBD1
clone_size: -
j_call: TRBJ2-3
v_call: TRBV5-4
cdr3_nt: TGTGCCACCCGGACAGGGGGGGAGGGCACAGATACGCAGTATTTT
cdr3_aa: CATRTGGEGTDTQYF

d_call: TRBD2
clone_size: once
j_call: TRBJ2-3
v_call: TRBV7-2
cdr3_nt: TGTGCCAGCAGCTTTCAGCGGGGGGCTACAGATACGCAGTATTTT
cdr3_aa: CASSFQRGATDTQYF

d_call: TRBD2
clone_size: -
j_call: TRBJ2-5
v_call: TRBV19
cdr3_nt: TGTGCCAGTGGGGCTAGCGGGGGGTCCCTAGGGACCCAGTACTTC
cdr3_aa: CASGASGGSLGTQYF

d_call: -
clone_size: -
j_call: TRBJ2-3
v_call: TRBV11-2
cdr3_nt: TGTGCCAGCAGCTTAGAAGGATCCACAGATACGCAGTATTTT
cdr3_aa: CASSLEGSTDTQYF

d_call: -
clone_size: few
j_call: TRBJ1-6
v_call: TRBV5-1
cdr3_nt: TGCGCCAGCAGCTTGGGTCGAGAATCACCCCTCCACTTT
cdr3_aa: CASSLGRESPLHF

d_call: TRBD1
clone_size: -
j_call: TRBJ1-2
v_call: TRBV4-1
cdr3_nt: TGCGCCAGCAGCCAACCCGGGACAGGCCGCAACTATGGCTACACCTTC
cdr3_aa: CASSQPGTGRNYGYTF

d_call: -
clone_size: -
j_call: TRBJ1-5
v_call: TRBV4-3
cdr3_nt: TGCGCCAGCAGCCAAGAGTACGTCCCCCTTCAGCCCCAGCATTTT
cdr3_aa: CASSQEYVPLQPQHF

d_call: -
clone_size: -
j_call: TRBJ2-7
v_call: TRBV2
cdr3_nt: TGTGCCAGCAGTGACTCATCGACTAGTGTTGAGCAGTACTTC
cdr3_aa: CASSDSSTSVEQYF

d_call: TRBD2
clone_size: -
j_call: TRBJ2-3
v_call: TRBV7-2
cdr3_nt: TGTGCCAGCAGCTACGATAGTAGCGGGGGCGGTACGCAGTATTTT
cdr3_aa: CASSYDSSGGGTQYF

d_call: TRBD2
clone_size: once
j_call: TRBJ2-5
v_call: TRBV18
cdr3_nt: TGTGCCAGCTCACCCATAGCGGGGGTCCGTTTGGAGACCCAGTACTTC
cdr3_aa: CASSPIAGVRLETQYF

d_call: -
clone_size: -
j_call: TRBJ1-2
v_call: TRBV21-1
cdr3_nt: TGTGCCAGCAGCAAATGTCTACCGCAACTAGCTAACTATGGCTACACCTTC
cdr3_aa: CASSKCLPQLANYGYTF

d_call: -
clone_size: -
j_call: TRBJ1-2
v_call: TRBV5-4
cdr3_nt: TGTGCCAGCAGCGTTGACAGCTATGGCTACACCTTC
cdr3_aa: CASSVDSYGYTF

d_call: TRBD2
clone_size: -
j_call: TRBJ2-3
v_call: TRBV9
cdr3_nt: TGTGCCAGCAGCTGGCTAGCGGGGGAGGCAGATACGCAGTATTTT
cdr3_aa: CASSWLAGEADTQYF

d_call: -
clone_size: -
j_call: TRBJ2-5
v_call: TRBV7-2
cdr3_nt: TGTGCCAGCAGCCGAGGGGGAGAAGAGACCCAGTACTTC
cdr3_aa: CASSRGGEETQYF

d_call: -
clone_size: -
j_call: TRBJ1-2
v_call: TRBV7-9
cdr3_nt: TGTGCCAGCAGCTTGTCCGGGACACATAACTATGGCTACACCTTC
cdr3_aa: CASSLSGTHNYGYTF

d_call: -
clone_size: -
j_call: TRBJ1-6
v_call: TRBV11-2
cdr3_nt: TGTGCCAGCAGCTCAGGCCCGTATAATTCACCCCTCCACTTT
cdr3_aa: CASSSGPYNSPLHF

d_call: TRBD1
clone_size: -
j_call: TRBJ1-2
v_call: TRBV28
cdr3_nt: TGTGCCAGCAGTTTTGGACAGGGTTATGGCTACACCTTC
cdr3_aa: CASSFGQGYGYTF

d_call: -
clone_size: -
j_call: TRBJ1-5
v_call: TRBV9
cdr3_nt: TGTGCCAGCAGCGTAGGATGGTGGAGGGGGAGCAATCAGCCCCAGCATTTT
cdr3_aa: CASSVGWWRGSNQPQHF

d_call: -
clone_size: few
j_call: TRBJ1-1
v_call: TRBV18
cdr3_nt: TGTGCCAGCTCACCACGGTCCTCGGGAGGGAACACTGAAGCTTTCTTT
cdr3_aa: CASSPRSSGGNTEAFF

d_call: TRBD1
clone_size: -
j_call: TRBJ2-2
v_call: TRBV11-1
cdr3_nt: TGTGCCAGCAGCTACGGGACAGGGGGCGGACGCACCGGGGAGCTGTTTTTT
cdr3_aa: CASSYGTGGGRTGELFF

d_call: TRBD2
clone_size: -
j_call: TRBJ2-2
v_call: TRBV27
cdr3_nt: TGTGCCAGCAGTTTTAGCCTAGCGGGCACCGGGGAGCTGTTTTTT
cdr3_aa: CASSFSLAGTGELFF

d_call: -
clone_size: -
j_call: TRBJ2-3
v_call: TRBV5-1
cdr3_nt: TGCGCCAGCAGCTTGGGTGGCAGGGTAGATACGCAGTATTTT
cdr3_aa: CASSLGGRVDTQYF

d_call: -
clone_size: -
j_call: TRBJ1-2
v_call: TRBV6-5
cdr3_nt: TGTGCCAGCAGTTCGGACAGCAACTATGGCTACACCTTC
cdr3_aa: CASSSDSNYGYTF

d_call: -
clone_size: -
j_call: TRBJ1-5
v_call: TRBV6-1
cdr3_nt: TGTGCCAGCAGTGACCAGGGTTATCAGCCCCAGCATTTT
cdr3_aa: CASSDQGYQPQHF

d_call: TRBD1
clone_size: -
j_call: TRBJ1-5
v_call: TRBV5-6
cdr3_nt: TGTGCCAGCAGCTTCCGGGACAGGGGGCGCGGGCAGCCCCAGCATTTT
cdr3_aa: CASSFRDRGRGQPQHF

d_call: -
clone_size: -
j_call: TRBJ2-3
v_call: TRBV13
cdr3_nt: TGTGCCAGCAGCTTAAACGACGGGGGATACACAGATACGCAGTATTTT
cdr3_aa: CASSLNDGGYTDTQYF

d_call: -
clone_size: -
j_call: TRBJ2-3
v_call: TRBV2
cdr3_nt: TGTGCCAGCACATCGGGGGATACGCAGTATTTT
cdr3_aa: CASTSGDTQYF

d_call: -
clone_size: -
j_call: TRBJ1-3
v_call: TRBV7-9
cdr3_nt: TGTGCCAGCAGCTTAGCCAAGGGAAACACCATATATTTT
cdr3_aa: CASSLAKGNTIYF

d_call: TRBD2
clone_size: -
j_call: TRBJ2-1
v_call: TRBV7-3
cdr3_nt: TGTGCCAGCAGCTTAACCGGGACTAGCTTCGAACGGTTCTTC
cdr3_aa: CASSLTGTSFERFF

d_call: -
clone_size: -
j_call: TRBJ2-5
v_call: TRBV7-2
cdr3_nt: TGTGCCAGCAGCCTCTCAGTAACCCAGTACTTC
cdr3_aa: CASSLSVTQYF

d_call: -
clone_size: few
j_call: TRBJ2-5
v_call: TRBV7-2
cdr3_nt: TGTGCCAGCAGCCCGGGTTCTCCGCCGGAGACCCAGTACTTC
cdr3_aa: CASSPGSPPETQYF

d_call: -
clone_size: -
j_call: TRBJ1-2
v_call: TRBV7-6
cdr3_nt: TGTGCCAGCAGTCCCCATCTGCCGGGACTCTATGGCTACACCTTC
cdr3_aa: CASSPHLPGLYGYTF

d_call: TRBD1
clone_size: -
j_call: TRBJ2-7
v_call: TRBV7-9
cdr3_nt: TGTGCCAGCAGCTCCGGGACAGGGGGCTGGGAGCAGTACTTC
cdr3_aa: CASSSGTGGWEQYF

d_call: -
clone_size: -
j_call: TRBJ1-2
v_call: TRBV6-1
cdr3_nt: TGTGCCAGCAGTGACCCCAGGGAGGGGGGCTACACCTTC
cdr3_aa: CASSDPREGGYTF

d_call: -
clone_size: -
j_call: TRBJ1-1
v_call: TRBV11-2
cdr3_nt: TGTGCCAGCAGCTTAGCAGTCGCTGAAGCTTTCTTT
cdr3_aa: CASSLAVAEAFF

d_call: -
clone_size: -
j_call: TRBJ1-1
v_call: TRBV19
cdr3_nt: TGTGCCAGTAGTATTCTCCGGGACCCCAGGGTGAACACTGAAGCTTTCTTT
cdr3_aa: CASSILRDPRVNTEAFF

d_call: TRBD1
clone_size: -
j_call: TRBJ1-6
v_call: TRBV18
cdr3_nt: TGTGCCAGCTCACCACAGTACAGGGGGAATTCACCCCTCCACTTT
cdr3_aa: CASSPQYRGNSPLHF

d_call: TRBD2
clone_size: -
j_call: TRBJ2-1
v_call: TRBV10-2
cdr3_nt: TGCGCCAGCGGAAGCGGGGGTTCCTACAATGAGCAGTTCTTC
cdr3_aa: CASGSGGSYNEQFF

d_call: -
clone_size: -
j_call: TRBJ2-7
v_call: TRBV5-5
cdr3_nt: TGTGCCAGCAGCCGCGGGCCCTATCCCTACGAGCAGTACTTC
cdr3_aa: CASSRGPYPYEQYF

d_call: TRBD2
clone_size: -
j_call: TRBJ2-3
v_call: TRBV6-4
cdr3_nt: TGTGCCAGCAGTTTCCTAGCGGGGGGCTCAGATACGCAGTATTTT
cdr3_aa: CASSFLAGGSDTQYF

d_call: -
clone_size: -
j_call: TRBJ2-2
v_call: TRBV29-1
cdr3_nt: TGCAGCGTTATCGGGACCCCGCCAACAAACACCGGGGAGCTGTTTTTT
cdr3_aa: CSVIGTPPTNTGELFF

d_call: -
clone_size: -
j_call: TRBJ1-1
v_call: TRBV6-5
cdr3_nt: TGTGCCAGCAGAGGCGCCGTGAACACTGAAGCTTTCTTT
cdr3_aa: CASRGAVNTEAFF

d_call: -
clone_size: -
j_call: TRBJ2-3
v_call: TRBV18
cdr3_nt: TGTGCCAGCTCACCATCGGGAAGGGGGGTTACGCAGTATTTT
cdr3_aa: CASSPSGRGVTQYF

d_call: TRBD1
clone_size: once
j_call: TRBJ2-3
v_call: TRBV4-1
cdr3_nt: TGCGCCAGCAGCCAAGGACAGGGAAGATTCACAGATACGCAGTATTTT
cdr3_aa: CASSQGQGRFTDTQYF

d_call: -
clone_size: few
j_call: TRBJ1-1
v_call: TRBV19
cdr3_nt: TGTGCCAGTAGTAAGTGGGCCAGCATGAACACTGAAGCTTTCTTT
cdr3_aa: CASSKWASMNTEAFF

d_call: TRBD1
clone_size: -
j_call: TRBJ2-7
v_call: TRBV15
cdr3_nt: TGTGCCACCAGCAGAGATCAATCAGTCACAGGGGTTCGGTACGAGCAGTACTTC
cdr3_aa: CATSRDQSVTGVRYEQYF